The clone carrying this T cell receptor (beta chain) came up once. The V gene lost 4 bases and the J gene lost 5 bases, with 9 bases spanning the gap. CDR3 length: 13 amino acids. Germline assignment: CDR1 LGHNA and CDR2 YSLEER. Authors' data handling: Amplifying reference gene primers gave estimates of nucleated cell counts. This table comes from immunoSEQ multiplex PCR, and its TCRdb copy is limited to in-frame clones, with some not included. V and J calls and clone size are copied from that table; D and trimming were computed from the DNA. The profile shows hundreds of thousands of clones, under 95% of them singletons. The sample belongs to a study of blood T cell repertoires in COVID-19. Study as a whole: PBMCs, B-cell-depleted T cells, or T cells provided the cDNA or gDNA that made up the material.

The origin of this receptor is a woman aged 18-29 years who had recovered from COVID-19. Sequences were obtained from peripheral blood. The rearrangement uses TRBV4-3 and TRBJ2-1; D may be TRBD2 (5 bases). In nucleotides, the CDR3 is TGCGCCAGCAGCCGAGGGCCGGACAATGAGCAGTTCTTC. Translation: CASSRGPDNEQFF.